The 12 T cell receptor beta chains listed next were all sequenced from one sample in a study of T-cell memory formation after mild COVID-19 (dated by TCRdb to the early 2020s). Library construction relied on 5' RACE. Sequencing relied on an Illumina NovaSeq 6000. In-frame beta chains were kept once TCRdb had trimmed the public reads at Q25 with fastp and called clones with MiXCR. Each entry merges the rows of one CDR3 protein and shows their most common DNA and genes. The sample yields 250,000 to 350,000 distinct CDR3 sequences; about a sixth were counted once. The ten largest make up over 20% of the sample. Sequencing was performed on PBMCs or a T cell subset sorted from them (not recorded which). All receptors come from a man aged 18 to 29 who had mild COVID-19 (a few samples of this study predate the infection). The sample titles of this study are shuffled in the database, so cell type and time point are left out; the donor was told from shared clones.

This clonotype was recorded at least ten times. V usage is TRBV20-1 and J usage is TRBJ2-7; 8 positions agree with TRBD1. CDR3 length equals 13 residues. Germline CDR1 reads DFQATT; CDR2 reads SNEGSKA (reference sequence). Trimming at V came to 2 bases and at J to 3 bases, leaving 3 bases not matched to a gene. The CDR3 nucleotides are TGCAGTGCTAGACATACAGGGGGCTACGAGCAGTACTTC. Protein sequence: CSARHTGGYEQYF.

This chain joins TRBV6-1 and TRBJ2-4; D is unclear. The germline V and J ends were trimmed by 2 bases and 6 bases, with 8 bases remaining between them. The CDR3 sequence is 13 residues long. Looked up from germline, CDR1 is MNHNS and CDR2 is SASEGT. In nucleotides, the CDR3 is TGTGCCAGCAGTGAATTCTTGGGAAACATTCAGTACTTC. As protein: CASSEFLGNIQYF.

This clonotype was counted at least ten times. The chain has TRBV7-2 and TRBJ1-6, with D hard to call. Trimming stripped 6 bases from V and 10 bases from J, with 10 bases between. The V gene's germline CDR1 is SGHTA and CDR2 FQGNSA. This CDR3 has 12 amino acids. The CDR3 spells CASRAQGSPLHF. In DNA form, the CDR3 reads TGTGCCAGCAGAGCGCAAGGGTCACCCCTCCACTTT.

This clonotype was counted a few times. The J gene is TRBJ1-2, the V gene TRBV27, with D hard to call. V lost 2 bases and J 4 bases, leaving 14 bases between the germline ends. From germline, CDR1 is MNHEY and CDR2 SMNVEV (reference sequence). The CDR3 consists of 15 residues. CDR3 bases: TGTGCCAGCAGTTTAGCCATTGACGTTAGCTATGGCTACACCTTC. Amino acids: CASSLAIDVSYGYTF.

This clonotype has just a few counts. V is TRBV12-3 or TRBV12-4 and J is TRBJ2-7; 8 bases align to TRBD1. Trimming removed 8 bases from V and 3 bases from J; junction bases left unmatched: 6. The CDR3 has 13 residues. CDR3 nucleotides: TGTGCCAGCTCTCGGACAGGGATCTACGAGCAGTACTTC. This sequence encodes CASSRTGIYEQYF.

This clonotype was seen a few times. At one end the junction does not follow the germline gene, possibly because of a read error. The genes are TRBV29-1 and TRBJ2-5, with 9 positions matching TRBD1. Germline-derived CDR1 and CDR2 are SQVTM and ANQGSEA. The CDR3 spans 13 residues. The CDR3 sequence: CSVADRGVLDPGF. The CDR3 bases are TGCAGCGTGGCCGACAGGGGGGTTTTGGACCCAGGCTTC.

There are many counts of this clonotype. The rearrangement uses TRBV5-1 and TRBJ2-3; D gene ambiguous. Germline CDR1 SGHRS, CDR2 YFSETQ. CDR3 size: 14 residues. Trimming took off 5 bases at V and 0 bases at J, with 10 bases between the two ends. The CDR3 is CASSAGSSTDTQYF. The CDR3 DNA is TGCGCCAGCAGTGCAGGTTCTAGCACAGATACGCAGTATTTT.

This clonotype was picked up one time. The chain couples TRBV4-1 to TRBJ2-1; D gene ambiguous. V dropped 1 base and J dropped 7 bases, with 14 bases sitting between them. Germline-derived CDR1 and CDR2 are MGHRA and YSYEKL. The CDR3 runs 15 residues. This CDR3 reads CASSQGSPGLNEQFF. The CDR3 coding sequence is TGCGCCAGCAGCCAAGGGTCGCCGGGCTTAAATGAGCAGTTCTTC.

In its sample, this clonotype was seen a few times. The rearrangement joins TRBV3-2 to TRBJ2-5; the DNA was not used to check the table's D call, TRBD2. TRBV3-2 is a recognized pseudogene. The CDR3 totals 14 residues. CDR3 bases: TGTGCCAGCAGCCATGACAGGGCCGAGGGGACCCAGTACTTC. Amino acids: CASSHDRAEGTQYF.

The chain combines TRBV3-1 with TRBJ2-2; D gene uncertain. CDR3 length equals 12 residues. The germline gives CDR1 LGHDT, CDR2 YNNKEL (reference sequence). V was clipped by 9 bases and J by 3 bases, with 8 bases between them. The CDR3: CASHSDTGELFF. The CDR3 nucleotides read TGTGCCAGTCACAGTGACACCGGGGAGCTGTTTTTT.

The chain combines TRBV28 with TRBJ2-3; TRBD2 agrees at 11 bases. The V gene's germline CDR1 is MDHEN and CDR2 SYDVKM. Trimming removed 6 bases from V and 3 bases from J; junction bases left unmatched: 14. CDR3 size: 18 residues. This CDR3 reads CASSTSGGQEGDTDTQYF. The CDR3 DNA reads TGTGCCAGCAGCACTAGCGGGGGACAAGAGGGGGATACAGATACGCAGTATTTT.

There are a few counts of this clonotype. This rearrangement joins TRBV6-6 to TRBJ2-7; 9 nucleotides align to TRBD2. CDR3 size: 16 residues. Germline V gene data show CDR1 as MNHNY and CDR2 as SVGAGI (reference sequence). V gave up 5 bases and J gave up 0 bases; unmatched junction bases: 8. CDR3 sequence: CASSLAGLASSYEQYF. DNA of the CDR3: TGTGCCAGCAGTCTAGCCGGACTAGCGAGCTCCTACGAGCAGTACTTC.